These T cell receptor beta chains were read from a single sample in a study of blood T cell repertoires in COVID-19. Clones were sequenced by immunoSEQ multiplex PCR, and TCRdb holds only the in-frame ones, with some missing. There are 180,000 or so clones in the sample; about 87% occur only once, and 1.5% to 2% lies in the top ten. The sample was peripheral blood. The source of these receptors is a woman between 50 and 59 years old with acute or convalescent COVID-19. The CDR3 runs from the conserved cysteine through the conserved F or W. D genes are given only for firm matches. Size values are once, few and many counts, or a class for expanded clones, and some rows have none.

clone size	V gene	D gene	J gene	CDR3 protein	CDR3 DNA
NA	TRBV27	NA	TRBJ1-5	CASSLEAGRGPQHF	TGTGCCAGCAGTTTAGAAGCTGGCCGCGGGCCCCAGCATTTT
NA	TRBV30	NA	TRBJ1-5	CAWSVLGGAPLQPQHF	TGTGCCTGGAGTGTACTTGGGGGGGCCCCTCTTCAGCCCCAGCATTTT
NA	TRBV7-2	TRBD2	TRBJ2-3	CASSFRFSGRAGDTQYF	TGTGCCAGCAGCTTTCGCTTTAGCGGGAGGGCCGGGGATACGCAGTATTTT
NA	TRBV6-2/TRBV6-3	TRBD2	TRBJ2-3	CASSIGLAGGHDTQYF	TGTGCCAGCAGTATAGGACTAGCGGGGGGGCACGATACGCAGTATTTT
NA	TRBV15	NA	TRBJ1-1	CATSRDLITRDTEAFF	TGTGCCACCAGCCGAGATCTAATCACTAGGGACACTGAAGCTTTCTTT
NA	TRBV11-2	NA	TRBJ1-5	CASSSLRGPQHF	TGTGCCAGCAGCTCTCTCCGCGGGCCCCAGCATTTT
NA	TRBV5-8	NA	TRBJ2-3	CASRLSGQYF	TGTGCCAGCAGACTATCGGGGCAGTATTTT
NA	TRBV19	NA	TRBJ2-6	CASTPLGANVLTF	TGTGCCAGTACCCCCCTTGGGGCCAACGTCCTGACTTTC
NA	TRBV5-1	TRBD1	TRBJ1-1	CASSRTGGPGNTEAFF	TGCGCCAGCAGCAGGACAGGGGGCCCAGGTAATACTGAAGCTTTCTTT
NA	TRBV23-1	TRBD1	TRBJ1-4	CASITTTGSNEKLFF	TGCGCCAGCATAACAACGACAGGGTCCAATGAAAAACTGTTTTTT
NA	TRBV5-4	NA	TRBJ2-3	CASSTQLGAGTDTQYF	TGTGCCAGCAGCACCCAGCTAGGAGCAGGCACAGATACGCAGTATTTT
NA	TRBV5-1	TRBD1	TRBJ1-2	CASSLARGLLDIDGYTF	TGCGCCAGCAGCTTGGCCAGGGGGCTTTTGGATATCGATGGCTACACCTTC
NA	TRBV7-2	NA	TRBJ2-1	CASSLVPDFYNEQFF	TGTGCCAGCAGCTTAGTTCCGGACTTCTACAATGAGCAGTTCTTC
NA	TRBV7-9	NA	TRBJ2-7	CASSADMRAEQYF	TGTGCCAGCAGCGCAGACATGAGAGCCGAGCAGTACTTC
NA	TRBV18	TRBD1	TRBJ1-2	CASSPQGTGGEYGYTF	TGTGCCAGCTCACCCCAAGGGACAGGGGGCGAATATGGCTACACCTTC
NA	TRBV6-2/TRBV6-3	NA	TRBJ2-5	CASSWAVLQETQYF	TGTGCCAGCAGCTGGGCCGTGCTGCAAGAGACCCAGTACTTC
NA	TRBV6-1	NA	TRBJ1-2	CASSEDYHAYGYTF	TGTGCCAGCAGTGAAGACTACCATGCCTATGGCTACACCTTC
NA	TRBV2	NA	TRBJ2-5	CASSGRQYQETQYF	TGTGCCAGCAGTGGAAGACAGTACCAAGAGACCCAGTACTTC
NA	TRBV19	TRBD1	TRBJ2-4	CASSTGGRSAKNIQYF	TGTGCCAGTTCAACAGGGGGTCGTTCGGCCAAAAACATTCAGTACTTC
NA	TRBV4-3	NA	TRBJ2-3	CASSQEGGPGMSHTQYF	TGCGCCAGCAGCCAAGAAGGAGGGCCAGGAATGTCACATACGCAGTATTTT
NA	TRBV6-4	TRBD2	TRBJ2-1	CASPLGLAGFEGNEQFF	TGTGCCAGCCCCCTAGGACTAGCGGGCTTCGAGGGTAATGAGCAGTTCTTC
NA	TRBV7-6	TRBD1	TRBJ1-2	CASSLARGQNYGYTF	TGTGCCAGCAGCTTAGCGCGGGGACAGAACTATGGCTACACCTTC
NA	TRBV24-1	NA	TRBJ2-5	CATSARGTSQETQYF	TGTGCCACCAGTGCTCGGGGGACCTCTCAAGAGACCCAGTACTTC
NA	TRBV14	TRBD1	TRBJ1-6	CASSPGGMSPLHF	TGTGCCAGCAGTCCAGGGGGTATGTCACCCCTCCACTTT
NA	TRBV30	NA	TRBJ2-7	CAWLRGYEQYF	TGTGCCTGGCTTAGGGGTTACGAGCAGTACTTC
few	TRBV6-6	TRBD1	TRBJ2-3	CASVGQGVADTQYF	TGTGCCAGCGTGGGACAGGGTGTCGCAGATACGCAGTATTTT
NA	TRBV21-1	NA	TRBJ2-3	CARPLRAGEIEADTQYF	TGTGCCAGGCCTCTAAGGGCAGGGGAAATTGAAGCAGATACGCAGTATTTT
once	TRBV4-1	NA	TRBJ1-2	CASSQDNLENYYGYTF	TGCGCCAGCAGCCAAGACAACCTAGAGAACTACTATGGCTACACCTTC
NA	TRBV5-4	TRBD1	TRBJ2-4	CASSTTGTGVAKNIQYF	TGTGCCAGCAGCACAACCGGGACAGGGGTAGCCAAAAACATTCAGTACTTC
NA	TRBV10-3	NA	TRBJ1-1	CAISESRRGPGEAFF	TGTGCCATCAGTGAGTCCCGCAGGGGACCGGGTGAAGCTTTCTTT
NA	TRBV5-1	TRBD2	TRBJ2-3	CASSLGLAGSTDTQYF	TGCGCCAGCAGCTTGGGGCTAGCGGGCAGCACAGATACGCAGTATTTT
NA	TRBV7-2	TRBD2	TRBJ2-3	CASSRSPAGVGTDTQYF	TGTGCCAGCAGCCGTTCCCCAGCGGGAGTAGGCACAGATACGCAGTATTTT
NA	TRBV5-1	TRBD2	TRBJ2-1	CASSLTSGYNEQFF	TGCGCCAGCAGCTTGACTAGCGGCTACAATGAGCAGTTCTTC
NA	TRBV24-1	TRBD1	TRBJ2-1	CATSDRDRSYNEQFF	TGTGCCACCAGTGACCGGGACAGGTCCTACAATGAGCAGTTCTTC
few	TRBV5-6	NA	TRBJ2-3	CASRYSSTDTQYF	TGTGCCAGCAGATACTCTAGCACAGATACGCAGTATTTT
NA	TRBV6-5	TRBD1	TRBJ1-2	CASSLYRGDYGYTF	TGTGCCAGCAGTCTATACAGGGGGGACTATGGCTACACCTTC
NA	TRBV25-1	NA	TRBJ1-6	CASSEWEGRTPLHF	TGTGCCAGCAGTGAATGGGAGGGGAGGACACCCCTCCACTTT
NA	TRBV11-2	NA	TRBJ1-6	CASSPVSYNSPLHF	TGTGCCAGCAGCCCCGTCTCCTATAATTCACCCCTCCACTTT
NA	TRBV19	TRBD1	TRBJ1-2	CASSIPKGQGANYGYTF	TGTGCCAGTAGTATACCAAAAGGACAGGGGGCGAACTATGGCTACACCTTC
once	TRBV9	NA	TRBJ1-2	CASSLSPSGSWGGPNYGYTF	TGTGCCAGCAGCCTAAGTCCCTCCGGTTCATGGGGAGGACCTAACTATGGCTACACCTTC
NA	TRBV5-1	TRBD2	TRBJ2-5	CASKRATSGRAQETQYF	TGCGCCAGCAAGAGGGCGACTAGCGGGAGGGCTCAGGAGACCCAGTACTTC
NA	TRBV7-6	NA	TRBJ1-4	CASSLDPAGNEKLFF	TGTGCCAGCAGCTTAGACCCCGCGGGTAATGAAAAACTGTTTTTT
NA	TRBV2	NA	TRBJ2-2	CASSFSFAGELFF	TGTGCCAGCAGCTTCTCTTTCGCCGGGGAGCTGTTTTTT
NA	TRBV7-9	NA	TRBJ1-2	CASSFSGDRPGYTF	TGTGCCAGCAGCTTTTCGGGAGACAGACCCGGCTACACCTTC
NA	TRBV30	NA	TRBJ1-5	CAWSPGLSSDRGLDQPQHF	TGTGCCTGGAGTCCAGGCTTGAGTTCGGACCGGGGACTGGATCAGCCCCAGCATTTT
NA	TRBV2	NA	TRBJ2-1	CASSERGRGSGNEQFF	TGTGCCAGCAGTGAAAGAGGGCGGGGCTCGGGGAATGAGCAGTTCTTC
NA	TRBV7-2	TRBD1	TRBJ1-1	CASSLPWTGAFF	TGTGCCAGCAGCTTACCTTGGACAGGGGCTTTCTTT
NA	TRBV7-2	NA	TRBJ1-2	CASSLQGRTNYGYTF	TGTGCCAGCAGTTTACAGGGAAGGACTAACTATGGCTACACCTTC
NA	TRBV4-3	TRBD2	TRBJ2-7	CASSHRGRGDSYEQYF	TGCGCCAGCAGCCATCGAGGGCGGGGGGACTCCTACGAGCAGTACTTC